One sample yielded the 28 T cell receptor beta chains listed below, sequenced in a study of metastatic and nonmetastatic thyroid tumors. TCRdb reprocessed the PCR reads using MiXCR. The sample contains tens of thousands of clones, 20% to 25% of which appear only once. Thyroid surgery was performed in patients who had received no treatment beforehand. The sequencing input was adjacent normal tissue. All receptors come from a female donor with papillary thyroid cancer or a benign thyroid nodule (not recorded which). Some clones in this sample may be carry-over from other donors' samples.

This clone was detected only a few times. The chain has TRBV27 and TRBJ2-7; D might be TRBD1 or TRBD2, each matching 5 bases. In germline, CDR1 is MNHEY, CDR2 SMNVEV (reference sequence). The CDR3 contains 13 residues. Trimming pared 11 bases from V and 6 bases from J, leaving 20 bases between. Written as DNA, the CDR3 is TGTGCCTCCCCCGTGGGACGCCAGGGCGAGCAGTACTTC. Amino acids: CASPVGRQGEQYF.

This clone has a handful of counts. The genes are TRBV28 and TRBJ1-5; no firm D call. This CDR3 is 12 amino acids long. CDR1 MDHEN and CDR2 SYDVKM come from the germline V gene. Trimming shortened V by 5 bases and J by 16 bases, and 18 bases separated the two germline ends. CDR3 residues: CASSVSNQPKHF. The CDR3 DNA sequence: TGTGCCAGCAGTGTGAGCAATCAGCCCAAACATTTT. Full variable domain (missing parts from reference TRBV28 and TRBJ1-5): DVKVTQSSRYLVKRTGEKVFLECVQDMDHENMFWYRQDPGLGLRLIYFSYDVKMKEKGDIPEGYSVSREKKERFSLILESASTNQTSMYLCASSVSNQPKHFGDGTRLSIL.

A few counts support this clone. The chain combines TRBV11-2 with TRBJ2-7; D might be TRBD1 (6 bases). Germline values: CDR1 SGHAT, CDR2 FQNNGV. V lost 5 bases and J 2 bases, leaving 10 bases between the germline ends. This CDR3 contains 13 residues. The CDR3 sequence: CASSLGTTYEQYF. The CDR3 DNA reads TGTGCCAGCAGCCTCGGGACAACCTACGAGCAGTACTTC.

This clone has at least ten counts. The chain carries TRBV4-1 and TRBJ1-4, with a possible D match to TRBD1 (6 bases). This CDR3 comprises 16 residues. The V end lost 0 bases, the J end lost 4 bases, and 12 bases lay between the germline ends. Germline V lookup: CDR1 MGHRA, CDR2 YSYEKL. In DNA form, the CDR3 reads TGCGCCAGCAGCCAAGATGTGGGGGCGAATAATGAAAAACTGTTTTTT. Translation: CASSQDVGANNEKLFF.

The sample holds many counts of this clone. V usage is TRBV15 and J usage is TRBJ1-5, with D maybe TRBD1 (6 bases). Germline loops: CDR1 LNHNV, CDR2 YYDKDF (reference sequence). The CDR3 has 14 amino acids. V was shortened by 1 base and J by 7 bases, with 11 bases between the two germline ends. The CDR3 is CATSRARGGQPQHF. The CDR3 region has the DNA TGTGCCACCAGCAGAGCCAGGGGAGGACAGCCCCAGCATTTT.

This clone was seen many times. This chain links TRBV5-1 with TRBJ2-7; no clear D. Per germline, CDR1 SGHRS and CDR2 YFSETQ. The CDR3 sequence is 14 residues long. The ends were cut back, 5 bases at V and 0 bases at J, with 12 bases in the middle. CDR3 DNA: TGCGCCAGCAGAGAGGCCCTTGGCTCCTACGAGCAGTACTTC. Translating it yields CASREALGSYEQYF.

This clone has a handful of counts. A junction end diverges from the germline sequence, so it may reflect a read error. The rearrangement links TRBV2 to TRBJ2-5; TRBD2 matches 7 bases. Per germline, CDR1 SNHLY and CDR2 FYNNEI. CDR3 length equals 14 residues. The CDR3 bases are TGTGCCAGCAGTGATGGGGGGGACGGGAAGACCAAGTACTTC. Residues: CASSDGGDGKTKYF.

This clone was counted many times. This sequence joins TRBV29-1 and TRBJ2-4, with 10 bases lining up with TRBD1. Trimming at V came to 6 bases and at J to 1 base, leaving 3 bases not matched to a gene. Germline loops: CDR1 SQVTM, CDR2 ANQGSEA. The CDR3 runs 14 residues. The CDR3 sequence: CSVRQGAAKNIQYF. The CDR3 DNA is TGCAGCGTCCGACAGGGGGCGGCCAAAAACATTCAGTACTTC.

A note on this clone: This sequence may be a read error, since a much larger clone differs from it by one base. Different DNA sequences within this sample yield the same CDR3. The rearrangement links TRBV20-1 to TRBJ2-1, with TRBD2 matching over 7 bases. The CDR3 has 13 residues. CDR1 is DFQATT and CDR2 is SNEGSKA in the germline V gene (reference sequence). The CDR3 nucleotides are TGCAGCGCTAGTCCACGGACTAGTGGTGAGCAGTTCTTC. Its protein is CSASPRTSGEQFF.

This clone has a count of ten or more. This rearrangement joins TRBV7-2 to TRBJ2-1, with TRBD2 matching over 8 bases. J gave up 9 bases and V 4 bases, and 8 bases lay outside the gene matches. The CDR3 totals 14 residues. Germline V lookup: CDR1 SGHTA, CDR2 FQGNSA. The CDR3 region is CASSSSRSGSEQFF. The DNA for the CDR3 is TGTGCCAGCAGCTCCTCAAGAAGCGGGAGTGAGCAGTTCTTC.

The CDR3 is CASSSDGGRTGYGYTF. DNA of the CDR3: TGTGCCAGCAGCTCAGACGGGGGGCGAACGGGATATGGCTACACCTTC. The chain recombines TRBV11-1 with TRBJ1-2; a possible D gene is TRBD1 (6 bases). Trimming left V 4 bases short and J 5 bases short, with 20 bases between. Germline loops: CDR1 SGHAT, CDR2 FQDESV (reference sequence). CDR3 length: 16 residues.

This clone appeared many times. The rearrangement uses TRBV19 and TRBJ2-2, with D possibly being TRBD2 (6 bases). Germline V gene lookup returns CDR1 LNHDA and CDR2 SQIVND (reference sequence). This CDR3 region has 15 residues. V gave up 3 bases and J gave up 3 bases, with 11 bases separating them. In nucleotides, the CDR3 is TGTGCCAGTAGTATTGGTTTAGCGGACACCGGGGAGCTGTTTTTT. Its translation: CASSIGLADTGELFF.

As DNA, the CDR3 is TGTGCCAGCAGTCCTCGGACAGGAGGGACCGGGGAGCTGTTTTTT. Translating gives CASSPRTGGTGELFF. J is TRBJ2-2 and V is TRBV2; the D gene is possibly TRBD1 (7 bases). The CDR3 length is 15 residues. V gave up 5 bases and J gave up 5 bases, with 15 bases separating them. The germline V gene encodes CDR1 SNHLY and CDR2 FYNNEI.

In this sample, this clone turned up many times. CDR3 in DNA: TGTGCCAGCAGCGTACTAGCGAGAGGCTCCTACAATGAGCAGTTCTTC. Amino acid sequence: CASSVLARGSYNEQFF. V is TRBV9 and J is TRBJ2-1; D is perhaps TRBD2 (6 bases). The V end was cut by 1 base, the J end by 0 bases, with 11 bases between. Germline CDR1 is SGDLS and CDR2 is YYNGEE. This CDR3 contains 16 residues.

Worth noting for this clone: A much larger clonotype is one base distant, so this may be a read error. This chain connects TRBV5-6 to TRBJ1-5; TRBD1 agrees at 11 bases. Germline V lookup: CDR1 SGHDT, CDR2 YYEEEE. The CDR3 length is 16 residues. As DNA, the CDR3 is TGTGCCAGCAGCTTCCGGGACAGGGGGTTTAATCGGCCCCAGCATTTT. As protein: CASSFRDRGFNRPQHF.

This chain joins TRBV6-9 and TRBJ2-1; 12 bases agree with TRBD2. CDR3 size: 19 residues. V shed 4 bases and J 4 bases; nucleotides not matched to a gene: 14. The germline V gene has CDR1 MNHGY and CDR2 SVAAGI. The chain's CDR3 is CASSCRDGGLAGLYNEQFF. In nucleotides, the CDR3 is TGTGCCAGCAGTTGCCGGGACGGAGGACTAGCGGGACTTTACAATGAGCAGTTCTTC.

This clone was detected ten times or more. The CDR3 DNA reads as TGTGCCAGCAGTTACGATACGACAGGAACAACTAATGAAAAACTGTTTTTT. Its translation is CASSYDTTGTTNEKLFF. This chain joins TRBV6-5 and TRBJ1-4; possibly TRBD1 for D (6 bases). The CDR3 contains 17 residues. The V gene's germline CDR1 is MNHEY and CDR2 SVGAGI. Trimming cost V 2 bases and J 0 bases, with 13 bases left between them.

The rearrangement joins TRBV25-1 to TRBJ1-6; TRBD1 is a possible D gene (5 bases). The CDR3 loop spans 16 amino acids. Germline V lookup: CDR1 MGHDK, CDR2 SYGVNS. V gave up 6 bases and J gave up 4 bases, with 16 bases separating them. Here the CDR3 DNA reads TGTGCCAGCAGCGACGGGACGGTGAGATATAATTCACCCCTCCACTTT. Translating it yields CASSDGTVRYNSPLHF.

V is TRBV7-3 and J is TRBJ2-2; D uncertain. The CDR3 spans 15 residues. Per germline, CDR1 SGHTA and CDR2 FQGTGA. Trimming removed 6 bases at V and 3 bases at J, with 14 bases between. CDR3: CASRDTNLYTGELFF. The CDR3 DNA sequence: TGTGCCAGCAGGGATACAAATCTGTACACCGGGGAGCTGTTTTTT.

At least ten counts were recorded for this clone. This rearrangement joins TRBV10-2 to TRBJ1-2; D uncertain. Trimming removed 4 bases from V and 3 bases from J, with 9 bases in between. CDR1 and CDR2 from the germline V gene are WSHSY and SAAADI. This CDR3 has 13 residues. The CDR3 here is CASSAAPDYGYTF. The CDR3 nucleotides read TGCGCCAGCAGTGCGGCCCCCGACTATGGCTACACCTTC.

This clone was detected many times. Other DNA sequences in this specimen translate into the identical CDR3. This chain connects TRBV5-1 to TRBJ2-7; 8 nucleotides line up with TRBD1. V was pared by 4 bases and J by 3 bases, with 6 bases of the junction left unmatched. In germline, CDR1 is SGHRS, CDR2 YFSETQ. The CDR3 extends over 14 amino acids. CDR3 DNA: TGCGCCAGCAGCAAAGGACAGGGTCACTACGAGCAGTACTTC. Protein product: CASSKGQGHYEQYF.

This clone occurred many times. Other DNA sequences in the sample encode the same CDR3. This chain uses TRBV5-1 with TRBJ1-1, with D perhaps matching TRBD1 (5 bases). V dropped 2 bases and J dropped 1 base, with 6 bases sitting between them. CDR1 and CDR2 (germline): SGHRS, YFSETQ. This CDR3 has 13 residues. The CDR3 nucleotides are TGCGCCAGCAGCTTAAGGGGGAACACTGAAGCTTTCTTT. Translating it yields CASSLRGNTEAFF. Full variable domain (remainder filled in from reference TRBV5-1 and TRBJ1-1): KAGVTQTPRYLIKTRGQQVTLSCSPISGHRSVSWYQQTPGQGLQFLFEYFSETQRNKGNFPGRFSGRQFSNSRSEMNVSTLELGDSALYLCASSLRGNTEAFFGQGTRLTVV.

This clone turned up a few times. Mismatch with germline at one junction end may stem from a read error. This specimen includes other DNA sequences encoding the same CDR3. The rearrangement uses TRBV30 and TRBJ2-2; possibly TRBD2 for D (5 bases). The CDR3 extends over 14 amino acids. In germline, CDR1 is GTSNPN, CDR2 SVGIG (reference sequence). This CDR3 reads CAWRGTRDTGELFF. The DNA of the CDR3 is TGTGCCTGGAGAGGTACTAGAGACACCGGGGAGCTGTTTTTC.

This clone appeared many times. In DNA, the CDR3 is TGTGCCTGGAGTCGGAGGGGGACTGGAAACACCATATATTTT. Encoded protein: CAWSRRGTGNTIYF. The chain carries TRBV30 and TRBJ1-3, with D possibly being TRBD1 (6 bases). The CDR3 sequence is 14 residues long. V lost 2 bases to trimming and J lost 2 bases, with 10 bases between them. CDR1 is GTSNPN and CDR2 is SVGIG in the germline V gene (reference sequence).

This clone was observed at least ten times. The V and J genes are TRBV30 and TRBJ2-1; 12 nucleotides align to TRBD2. With 4 bases clipped from V and 7 bases from J, the junction kept 8 bases outside the gene matches. Per the germline V gene, CDR1 is GTSNPN and CDR2 is SVGIG (reference sequence). The CDR3 sequence is 15 residues long. The CDR3 loop is CAWTSGRAIRNEQFF. CDR3 nucleotide sequence: TGTGCCTGGACTAGCGGGAGGGCCATCCGAAATGAGCAGTTCTTC.

The genes are TRBV20-1 and TRBJ2-7; D is unclear. Trimming removed 6 bases at V and 2 bases at J, with 14 bases between. The germline V gene encodes CDR1 DFQATT and CDR2 SNEGSKA (reference sequence). CDR3 length: 13 amino acids. The CDR3 DNA reads TGCAGTGCCCCTGGTCCGATGGCCTACGAGCAGTACTTC. Its translation: CSAPGPMAYEQYF.

This clone has a handful of counts. The rearrangement uses TRBV18 and TRBJ2-5; tentative D call: TRBD1 (6 bases). Trimming removed 3 bases from V and 2 bases from J, with 13 bases in between. The CDR3 is 15 amino acids. CDR1 KGHSH and CDR2 LQKENI come from the germline V gene. CDR3 nucleotides: TGTGCCAGCTCACCCCAGGGGTTTCTTCAAGAGACCCAGTACTTC. This encodes CASSPQGFLQETQYF.

On this clone itself: This may come from a read error, since a much larger clone is one base off. The J gene is TRBJ2-2, the V gene TRBV4-1; 9 bases fit TRBD1. This CDR3 is 15 amino acids long. J lost 9 bases, V lost 6 bases, and 11 bases had no gene match. Germline-derived CDR1 and CDR2 are MGHRA and YSYEKL. CDR3 DNA sequence: TGCGCCAGCAGTCGGGGACAGGGTCCAGCCTGGGAGCTGTTTTTT. Translating it yields CASSRGQGPAWELFF.